The sequence of this TCR beta chain was determined in a study of CD8+ T cells in alopecia areata. There are 13 residues in the CDR3. From germline, CDR1 is GTSNPN and CDR2 SVGIG (reference sequence). Trimming removed 0 bases from V and 0 bases from J, with 6 bases in between. Findings of the study overall: Researchers say the link of baseline CD8+ expansion to response remains uncertain, with one nonresponder. Higher clonality and more expanded CD8+ clones appeared in lesional than normal scalp.

Following RNA extraction, reverse transcription yielded cDNA that acted as the sequencing template. Assay: immunoSEQ multiplex PCR; the TCRdb copy retains only in-frame clones and omits some. Of around 160,000 clones in the sample, 60% are singletons; the top ten hold 11% to 15%. This sample's treatment: oral pan-JAK inhibitor, 5-10 mg twice daily. It was from PBMCs that CD4+ and CD8+ T cells were sorted. A word on this clone: Its antigen is undetermined. Other DNA sequences in this specimen translate into the identical CDR3.

The source was CD4+ T cells sorted from blood, collected at week 24, from a patient treated with tofacitinib. The sequence derives from a human donor with alopecia areata. The rearrangement links TRBV30 to TRBJ2-7; D is undetermined. The CDR3 DNA reads TGTGCCTGGAGTGTAGGGCTCTCCTACGAGCAGTACTTC. Residues: CAWSVGLSYEQYF.